Listed below are T cell receptor beta chains from one sample, sequenced in a study of Graves' ophthalmopathy and Graves' hyperthyroidism. TCRdb used MiXCR to reprocess the multiplex PCR reads, holding one entry per CDR3 protein. Counted here are about 50,000 distinct CDR3 sequences, less than 65% occurring once; the ten biggest clones make up 4.5% to 5%. Sample: peripheral blood. These receptors were obtained from an adult woman with Graves' ophthalmopathy. CDR3s include the opening cysteine and the closing phenylalanine or tryptophan. A D gene is named only where the DNA matches it firmly. Clone size is given for some rows only: seen once, a few or many times, or a class if the clone is expanded.

D	V	J	size	CDR3	DNA
-	TRBV9	TRBJ2-7	-	CASSPGLYEQYF	TGTGCCAGCAGCCCGGGCCTCTACGAGCAGTACTTC
-	TRBV25-1	TRBJ2-1	medium-sized	CATSPGDEQFF	TGTGCCACCTCCCCGGGGGATGAGCAGTTCTTC
-	TRBV4-2	TRBJ1-2	-	CASSPDRTAPYGYTF	TGTGCCAGCAGTCCCGACAGGACAGCTCCCTATGGCTACACCTTC
TRBD2	TRBV29-1	TRBJ2-3	many	CSVGTSGITDTQYF	TGCAGCGTTGGGACTAGCGGGATCACAGATACGCAGTATTTT
-	TRBV6-1	TRBJ1-6	many	CASSEEVGGSPLHF	TGTGCCAGCAGTGAGGAGGTAGGAGGCTCACCCCTCCACTTT
-	TRBV10-1	TRBJ2-1	-	CASSESGESEQFF	TGCGCCAGCAGTGAGTCGGGGGAGAGTGAGCAGTTCTTC
TRBD1	TRBV12-3/TRBV12-4	TRBJ2-2	many	CASSVTGGAGGELFF	TGTGCCAGCAGTGTGACAGGGGGCGCGGGCGGGGAGCTGTTTTTT
TRBD2	TRBV7-7	TRBJ2-7	-	CASSLSSGSYEQYF	TGTGCTAGCAGCTTATCTAGCGGGAGCTACGAGCAGTACTTC
TRBD1	TRBV4-1	TRBJ2-1	-	CASSQAKGQGNEQFF	TGCGCCAGCAGCCAAGCAAAGGGACAGGGAAATGAGCAGTTCTTC
TRBD1	TRBV9	TRBJ1-2	many	CASSPRDRGTNYGYTF	TGTGCCAGCAGCCCCCGGGACAGGGGTACCAACTATGGCTACACCTTC
TRBD2	TRBV11-3	TRBJ2-2	-	CASSPGWPSGNTGELFF	TGTGCCAGCAGCCCCGGGTGGCCTAGCGGGAACACCGGGGAGCTGTTTTTT
TRBD1	TRBV7-2	TRBJ2-7	once	CASSFNRDRGSFYEQYF	TGTGCCAGCAGCTTCAACCGGGACAGGGGTAGCTTCTACGAGCAGTACTTC
-	TRBV3-1	TRBJ1-2	many	CASSQLQATGYTF	TGTGCCAGCAGCCAACTGCAAGCCACTGGCTACACCTTC
-	TRBV11-2	TRBJ2-2	-	CASSPSRSSYEQYFGELFF	-
TRBD2	TRBV19	TRBJ2-2	-	CASSIEERTSGSTGELFF	TGTGCCAGTAGTATAGAGGAAAGGACTAGCGGGAGCACCGGGGAGCTGTTTTTT
-	TRBV24-1	TRBJ2-2	-	CATSDPAGQGELFF	TGTGCCACCAGTGACCCGGCCGGACAGGGGGAGCTGTTTTTT
-	TRBV10-3	TRBJ2-7	medium-sized	CAISEGELAYEQYF	TGTGCCATCAGTGAAGGAGAACTTGCCTACGAGCAGTACTTC
TRBD1	TRBV20-1	TRBJ2-2	many	CSASTPGTGSGELFF	TGCAGTGCTAGCACGCCCGGGACAGGGTCCGGGGAGCTGTTTTTT
TRBD1	TRBV7-9	TRBJ2-3	-	CAISLAGTGGTTDTQYF	TGTGCCATCAGCTTGGCGGGGACAGGGGGAACCACAGATACGCAGTATTTT
-	TRBV7-2	TRBJ1-2	once	CASSFWDGINYGYTF	TGTGCCAGCAGCTTCTGGGACGGGATAAACTATGGCTACACCTTC
-	TRBV11-2	TRBJ1-6	-	CASSRRTVHNSPLHF	TGTGCCAGCAGCCGTCGGACAGTTCATAATTCACCCCTCCACTTT
TRBD2	TRBV20-1	TRBJ2-7	many	CSAREGREKIYEQYF	TGCAGTGCTAGAGAAGGGCGGGAGAAGATCTACGAGCAGTACTTC
TRBD2	TRBV7-3	TRBJ2-1	many	CASSLTTGGSSSYNEQFF	TGTGCCAGCAGCTTAACGACGGGAGGGAGTAGCTCCTACAATGAGCAGTTCTTC
-	TRBV29-1	TRBJ2-2	-	CSVRVGGTGELFF	TGCAGCGTCCGAGTGGGGGGCACCGGGGAGCTGTTTTTT
TRBD1	TRBV25-1	TRBJ2-7	-	CASSGTGSDEQYF	TGTGCCAGCAGTGGGACAGGGTCGGACGAGCAGTACTTC
TRBD1	TRBV6-2/TRBV6-3	TRBJ2-2	many	CATRLQGASNRPGELFF	TGTGCCACCCGGTTACAGGGGGCTTCGAACCGTCCCGGGGAGCTGTTTTTT
TRBD1	TRBV27	TRBJ1-2	-	CASRSRPGQGANYGYTF	TGTGCCAGCCGCAGTAGACCCGGACAGGGGGCGAACTATGGCTACACCTTC
TRBD1	TRBV5-1	TRBJ2-2	many	CASSSSRTGNTGELFF	TGCGCCAGCAGTTCCTCGAGGACAGGGAACACCGGGGAGCTGTTTTTT
-	TRBV19	TRBJ1-2	medium-sized	CASSIEETYLYGYTF	TGTGCCAGTAGTATAGAAGAGACATACCTCTATGGCTACACCTTC
TRBD1	TRBV7-2	TRBJ2-3	many	CASSLAGDTGGRDTQYF	TGTGCCAGCAGCTTAGCGGGGGACACAGGGGGACGGGATACGCAGTATTTT
TRBD1	TRBV20-1	TRBJ1-5	many	CSAPRQGGNQPQHF	TGCAGTGCTCCCCGACAGGGTGGAAATCAGCCCCAGCATTTT
-	TRBV20-1	TRBJ2-7	medium-sized	CSASWGFNTYEQYF	TGCAGTGCTAGTTGGGGATTCAATACCTACGAGCAGTACTTC
TRBD2	TRBV6-5	TRBJ2-6	many	CASSYFQREGRGANVLTF	TGTGCCAGCAGTTACTTCCAGCGGGAGGGGCGTGGGGCCAACGTCCTGACTTTC
TRBD1	TRBV25-1	TRBJ1-2	once	CASSAGTGYGDGYTF	TGTGCCAGCAGTGCGGGGACAGGGTATGGGGATGGCTACACCTTC
-	TRBV5-6	TRBJ1-1	-	CASSLDPFFAMNTEAFF	TGTGCCAGCAGCTTGGACCCCTTTTTCGCCATGAACACTGAAGCTTTCTTT
-	TRBV10-3	TRBJ1-2	medium-sized	CAISENTANYGYTF	TGTGCCATCAGTGAGAACACAGCTAACTATGGCTACACCTTC
-	TRBV7-9	TRBJ2-5	-	CASSPSGF	TGTGCCAGCAGCCCATCAGGATTC
TRBD1	TRBV30	TRBJ1-2	-	CAWMDRGFSSYTF	TGTGCCTGGATGGACAGGGGGTTTTCGAGCTACACCTTC
-	TRBV20-1	TRBJ2-1	many	CSARPQRRGGLGFGEQFF	TGCAGTGCTAGACCCCAAAGGAGGGGCGGGCTAGGTTTCGGAGAGCAGTTCTTC
-	TRBV27	TRBJ1-1	many	CASSLLRGSLGTEAFF	TGTGCCAGCAGTTTATTAAGGGGCTCTTTGGGCACTGAAGCTTTCTTT
-	TRBV6-2/TRBV6-3	TRBJ1-4	many	CASSSDVNEKLFF	TGTGCCAGCAGCTCGGACGTTAATGAAAAACTGTTTTTT
-	TRBV9	TRBJ1-5	many	CASSYRDSNQPQHF	TGTGCCAGCAGCTACCGGGATAGCAATCAGCCCCAGCATTTT
-	TRBV9	TRBJ2-5	once	CASSVVWEAQYF	TGTGCTAGCAGCGTAGTTTGGGAGGCCCAGTACTTC
-	TRBV30	TRBJ1-3	-	CAWSVMRGSSGNTIYF	TGTGCCTGGAGTGTAATGAGGGGATCTAGTGGAAACACCATATATTTT
-	TRBV4-1	TRBJ2-7	many	CASSQYPGPEVYEQYF	TGCGCCAGCAGCCAGTATCCGGGACCAGAGGTTTACGAGCAGTACTTC
-	TRBV6-5	TRBJ2-1	-	CASSLGNNEQFF	TGTGCCAGCAGCCTGGGCAACAATGAGCAGTTCTTC
TRBD1	TRBV4-1	TRBJ1-2	many	CASSQDLYRGNYGYTF	TGCGCCAGCAGCCAAGATCTGTACAGGGGGAACTATGGCTACACCTTC
TRBD1	TRBV18	TRBJ1-4	few	CASSPETGVEKLFF	TGTGCCAGCTCACCGGAGACAGGGGTCGAAAAACTGTTTTTT
TRBD1	TRBV9	TRBJ1-5	many	CASSPRDRAQPQHF	TGTGCCAGCAGCCCCCGGGACAGGGCACAGCCCCAGCATTTT